This T cell receptor beta chain was profiled in a study of glioma-infiltrating T cells after dendritic cell vaccination. On the study more broadly: Patients received three intradermal dendritic cell vaccine injections at biweekly intervals.

The germline V gene has CDR1 MNHEY and CDR2 SMNVEV (reference sequence). V lost 6 bases to trimming and J lost 0 bases, with 12 bases between them. This CDR3 contains 15 residues. Amplification used 60 V beta primers and 13 J beta primers. Data came from immunoSEQ multiplex PCR; TCRdb stores just in-frame clones and leaves some out. This table holds tens of thousands of clones, over 70% found once. Selection required adequate fresh-frozen tumor tissue plus more than two years' survival data. PBMC sampling occurred before vaccination, two weeks after the third dose, and at progression. This sequence was found in a human donor with glioblastoma. Sequences were derived from blood, sampled before dendritic cell vaccination. The chain is built from TRBV27 and TRBJ1-3; D not certain. The CDR3 is CASRKRRDSGNTIYF. CDR3 bases: TGTGCCAGCAGGAAAAGACGGGACTCTGGAAACACCATATATTTT.